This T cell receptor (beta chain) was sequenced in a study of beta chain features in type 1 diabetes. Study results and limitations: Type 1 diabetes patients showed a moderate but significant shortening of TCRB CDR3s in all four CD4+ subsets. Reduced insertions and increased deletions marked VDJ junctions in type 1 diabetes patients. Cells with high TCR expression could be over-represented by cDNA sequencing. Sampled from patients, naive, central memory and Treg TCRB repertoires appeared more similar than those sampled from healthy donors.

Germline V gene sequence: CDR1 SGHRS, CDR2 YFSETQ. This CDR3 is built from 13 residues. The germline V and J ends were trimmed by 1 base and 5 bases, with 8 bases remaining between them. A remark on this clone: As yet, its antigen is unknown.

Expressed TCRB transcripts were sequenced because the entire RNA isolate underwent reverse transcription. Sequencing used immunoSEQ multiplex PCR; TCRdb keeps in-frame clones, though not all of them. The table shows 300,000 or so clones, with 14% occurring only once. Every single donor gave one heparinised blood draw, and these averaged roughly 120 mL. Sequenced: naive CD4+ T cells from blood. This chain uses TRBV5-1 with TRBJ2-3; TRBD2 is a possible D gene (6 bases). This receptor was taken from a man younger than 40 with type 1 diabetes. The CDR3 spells CASSLWGGDTQYF. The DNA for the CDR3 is TGCGCCAGCAGCTTGTGGGGAGGAGATACGCAGTATTTT.